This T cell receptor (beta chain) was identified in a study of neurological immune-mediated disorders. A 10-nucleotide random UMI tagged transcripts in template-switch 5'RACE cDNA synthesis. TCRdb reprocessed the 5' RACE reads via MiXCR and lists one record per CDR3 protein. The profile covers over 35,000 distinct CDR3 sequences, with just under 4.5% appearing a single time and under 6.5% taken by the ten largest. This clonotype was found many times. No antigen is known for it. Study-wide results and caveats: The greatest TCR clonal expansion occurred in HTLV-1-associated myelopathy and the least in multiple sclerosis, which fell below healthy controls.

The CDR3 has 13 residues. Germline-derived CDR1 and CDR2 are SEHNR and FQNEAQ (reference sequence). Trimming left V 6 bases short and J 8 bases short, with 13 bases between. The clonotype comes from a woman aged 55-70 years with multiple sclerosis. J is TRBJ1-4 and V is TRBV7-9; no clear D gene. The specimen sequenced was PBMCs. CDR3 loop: CASRDPGEEKLFF. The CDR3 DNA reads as TGTGCCAGCAGGGACCCCGGGGAGGAAAAACTGTTTTTT.